Listed below are T cell receptor beta chains from one sample, sequenced in a study of blood T cells in healthy people across ages. TCRdb independently ran MiXCR on the 5' RACE reads; one entry per CDR3 protein. Altogether hundreds of thousands of distinct CDR3 sequences are present, about half being singletons, with the ten largest covering under 35%. The sequencing input was blood. These receptors were collected from a woman aged 55-75 years in good health. The CDR3 runs from the conserved cysteine through the conserved F or W. A D gene is named only where the DNA matches it firmly. Rows may omit the clone size; those that give it use once, few, many or a size class.

size	V	D	J	CDR3	DNA
few	TRBV27	-	TRBJ2-3	CASRQLFSTDTQYF	TGTGCCAGCAGACAGCTTTTTAGCACAGATACGCAGTATTTT
-	TRBV18	-	TRBJ1-1	CASSATYSLNTEAFF	TGTGCCAGCTCAGCGACATATTCCTTGAACACTGAAGCTTTCTTT
-	TRBV20-1	TRBD1	TRBJ1-5	CSGRGTADQPQHF	TGCAGTGGGAGAGGGACAGCCGACCAGCCCCAGCATTTT
-	TRBV4-2	TRBD2	TRBJ2-1	CASSQDGLAGGNEQFF	TGTGCCAGCAGCCAAGATGGACTAGCGGGAGGGAATGAGCAGTTCTTC
many	TRBV28	-	TRBJ2-5	CASSRAGGRETQYF	TGTGCCAGCAGCCGGGCCGGTGGCAGGGAGACCCAGTACTTC
-	TRBV28	-	TRBJ2-7	CASSRRGLTSSYEQYF	TGTGCCAGCAGTCGGAGAGGCCTCACGAGCTCCTACGAGCAGTACTTC
few	TRBV2	-	TRBJ2-3	CASTLVPDTQYF	TGTGCCAGCACCTTGGTACCAGATACGCAGTATTTT
-	TRBV20-1	-	TRBJ1-2	CSASKVANYGYTF	TGCAGTGCTTCTAAGGTCGCTAACTATGGCTACACCTTC
-	TRBV16	TRBD2	TRBJ2-5	CASSDVGLALMYQETQYF	TGTGCCAGCAGTGATGTTGGACTAGCACTTATGTACCAAGAGACCCAGTACTTC
-	TRBV4-1	-	TRBJ2-7	CASSQVSGQGNNEQYF	TGCGCCAGCAGCCAAGTTTCAGGACAAGGGAACAATGAGCAGTACTTC
-	TRBV20-1	TRBD2	TRBJ2-7	CSAAYGTSLEQYF	TGCAGTGCCGCTTACGGGACTAGTCTCGAGCAGTACTTC
-	TRBV4-3	-	TRBJ2-5	CASSQESVGVGETQYF	TGCGCCAGCAGCCAAGAAAGCGTGGGGGTTGGGGAGACCCAGTACTTC
-	TRBV9	-	TRBJ2-7	CASSVVAGNEQYF	TGTGCCAGCAGCGTAGTCGCGGGGAATGAGCAGTACTTC
-	TRBV20-1	-	TRBJ2-1	CSAEDGAAGSEQFF	TGCAGTGCTGAAGATGGGGCCGCCGGATCCGAGCAGTTCTTC
few	TRBV6-2/TRBV6-3	TRBD2	TRBJ2-1	CASSPPGLAGSEQFF	TGTGCCAGCAGTCCACCGGGACTAGCGGGCTCTGAGCAGTTCTTC
few	TRBV7-9	TRBD1	TRBJ1-1	CASSPQEGQEGDTEAFF	TGTGCCAGCAGCCCCCAGGAAGGACAGGAGGGGGACACTGAAGCTTTCTTT
-	TRBV6-2/TRBV6-3	-	TRBJ1-2	CASSGEGRPNYTF	TGTGCCAGCAGTGGCGAAGGGAGGCCGAACTACACCTTC
-	TRBV24-1	TRBD1	TRBJ1-4	CATSDSRGPGEKLFF	TGTGCCACCAGTGACTCCAGGGGGCCGGGGGAAAAACTGTTTTTT
few	TRBV20-1	-	TRBJ2-6	CSARKGTGANVLTF	TGCAGTGCTAGAAAGGGTACTGGGGCCAACGTCCTGACTTTC
few	TRBV5-1	-	TRBJ2-7	CASSLGGTVHTYEQYF	TGCGCCAGCAGCTTAGGAGGGACAGTCCATACCTACGAGCAGTACTTC
-	TRBV4-2	-	TRBJ2-5	CASSQRGGTQETQYF	TGTGCCAGCAGCCAGCGGGGAGGAACCCAAGAGACCCAGTACTTC
-	TRBV9	TRBD1	TRBJ1-1	CAGSLTGGGTEAFF	TGTGCCGGCAGCCTGACAGGGGGCGGCACTGAAGCTTTCTTT
-	TRBV5-6	-	TRBJ1-1	CTSSAGTSGDSTEAFF	TGTACCAGCAGCGCGGGGACATCGGGCGATAGCACTGAAGCTTTCTTT
-	TRBV7-9	-	TRBJ1-2	CASSTGEIGGYTF	TGTGCCAGCAGCACCGGAGAGATCGGGGGCTACACCTTC
-	TRBV29-1	-	TRBJ2-7	CSSTPTIGEQYF	TGCAGCTCCACGCCGACGATCGGTGAGCAGTACTTC
few	TRBV12-3/TRBV12-4	-	TRBJ2-1	CASSRWDFGEQFF	TGTGCCAGCAGTCGCTGGGACTTCGGGGAGCAGTTCTTC
-	TRBV5-1	TRBD1	TRBJ2-5	CASSAGTGFQETQYF	TGCGCCAGCAGCGCCGGGACAGGATTCCAAGAGACCCAGTACTTC
-	TRBV7-3	TRBD2	TRBJ2-3	CASSWSGASGRGDTQYF	TGTGCCAGCAGCTGGTCTGGAGCTAGCGGGAGGGGAGATACGCAGTATTTT
many	TRBV20-1	-	TRBJ2-3	CSASGSTDTQYF	TGCAGTGCTAGCGGGAGCACAGATACGCAGTATTTT
-	TRBV7-9	-	TRBJ2-7	CASSPGAPSYNEQYF	TGTGCCAGCAGCCCCGGGGCACCCTCCTACAATGAGCAGTACTTC
-	TRBV18	TRBD1	TRBJ1-2	CASSPGQEGYTF	TGTGCCAGCTCACCCGGACAGGAAGGCTACACCTTC
-	TRBV20-1	TRBD1	TRBJ2-5	CSAKKLTGSETQYF	TGCAGTGCTAAAAAGCTGACAGGGTCAGAGACCCAGTACTTC
-	TRBV20-1	-	TRBJ1-6	CSARDEFRLHF	TGCAGTGCTAGAGACGAGTTTCGCCTCCACTTT
-	TRBV28	TRBD1	TRBJ1-2	CASSFQAQGDLYGYTF	TGTGCCAGCAGTTTTCAGGCACAGGGGGATCTCTATGGCTACACCTTC
-	TRBV6-6	-	TRBJ1-6	CASTGAYNSPLHF	TGTGCCAGCACAGGGGCCTATAATTCACCCCTCCACTTT
few	TRBV5-1	TRBD2	TRBJ2-3	CASSPTSRDTDTQYF	TGCGCCAGCAGCCCGACTAGCCGTGACACAGATACGCAGTATTTT
once	TRBV11-3	-	TRBJ2-1	CASSKVANEQFF	TGTGCCAGCAGCAAAGTGGCCAATGAGCAGTTCTTC
few	TRBV4-3	TRBD2	TRBJ2-1	CASSRVAGGGNEQFF	TGCGCCAGCAGCAGAGTAGCGGGAGGGGGTAATGAGCAGTTCTTC
few	TRBV9	TRBD2	TRBJ2-1	CASSVVAGDYNEQFF	TGTGCCAGCAGCGTAGTAGCGGGAGACTACAATGAGCAGTTCTTC
few	TRBV11-1	TRBD2	TRBJ2-1	CASGLAGTNEQFF	TGTGCCAGCGGACTAGCGGGAACCAATGAGCAGTTCTTC
-	TRBV5-5	TRBD1	TRBJ2-7	CASSQPRQGASDEQYF	TGTGCCAGCAGCCAACCCCGGCAGGGGGCTTCCGACGAGCAGTACTTC
-	TRBV7-9	TRBD2	TRBJ2-7	CASSRTSDYEQYF	TGTGCCAGCAGCAGAACTAGCGACTACGAGCAGTACTTC
-	TRBV29-1	TRBD1	TRBJ2-7	CSVADRGHSYEQYF	TGCAGCGTTGCGGACAGGGGGCATTCCTACGAGCAGTACTTC